A single sample gave rise to the 15 T cell receptor beta chains below, sequenced in a study of blood T cells in healthy people across ages. A second PCR, run for roughly 6 to 11 cycles, used a sample-barcoded 5' primer plus a J-beta primer mix. In TCRdb, the 5' RACE reads were re-called with MiXCR into one record per CDR3 protein. The table includes about 680,000 distinct CDR3 sequences, 49% detected once. The sequenced sample was blood. The receptor set was obtained from a woman aged 55-70 years in good health.

This rearrangement joins TRBV18 to TRBJ2-1, with 15 positions matching TRBD2. V shed 8 bases, J shed 1 base, and the junction held 6 bases outside the gene matches. There are 17 residues in the CDR3. Germline V gene sequence: CDR1 KGHSH, CDR2 LQKENI. CDR3 sequence reads: CASPRGLAGGSYNEQFF. CDR3 DNA: TGTGCCAGCCCACGCGGACTAGCGGGAGGGTCCTACAATGAGCAGTTCTTC.

The CDR3 coding sequence is TGCAGTGCTAGAGATTGGCGGGAGGATCCTAGCACAGATACGCAGTATTTT. Translated, it gives CSARDWREDPSTDTQYF. V is TRBV20-1 and J is TRBJ2-3; TRBD2 matches at 8 bases. This CDR3 region has 17 residues. J gave up 0 bases and V 0 bases, and 8 bases lay outside the gene matches. Germline values: CDR1 DFQATT, CDR2 SNEGSKA (reference sequence).

The chain carries TRBV27 and TRBJ1-2; D ambiguous. V was shortened by 0 bases and J by 8 bases, with 16 bases between the two germline ends. Germline loops: CDR1 MNHEY, CDR2 SMNVEV (reference sequence). The CDR3 has 15 amino acids. CDR3 sequence reads: CASSLSFGGVGGYTF. The DNA of the CDR3 is TGTGCCAGCAGTTTATCCTTCGGCGGGGTGGGGGGCTACACCTTC.

This clonotype was seen a few times. J is TRBJ2-7 and V is TRBV20-1, with a tentative D call TRBD1 (5 bases). V shed 4 bases and J shed 1 base, with 14 bases lying between them. Germline CDR1 DFQATT, CDR2 SNEGSKA (reference sequence). The CDR3 sequence is 14 residues long. Written as DNA, the CDR3 is TGCAGTGCTACGACAGTAACCCTTTCCTACGAGCAGTACTTC. Its translation: CSATTVTLSYEQYF.

This clonotype was observed many times. The CDR3 protein is CSFRGSYEQYF. The CDR3, as DNA: TGCAGCTTTCGGGGCTCCTACGAGCAGTACTTC. The chain couples TRBV29-1 to TRBJ2-7, with D possibly TRBD2 on 5 matching bases. V lost 8 bases, J lost 0 bases, and 8 bases lay in between. CDR1 is SQVTM and CDR2 is ANQGSEA in the germline V gene. CDR3 length: 11 amino acids.

The rearrangement joins TRBV6-2 or TRBV6-3 to TRBJ2-3; 14 positions match TRBD2. The germline CDR1 and CDR2 sequences are MNHEY and SVGEGT. The CDR3 runs 17 residues. V shed 2 bases and J 5 bases; nucleotides not matched to a gene: 6. The chain's CDR3 is CASSYDRTSGRIDTQYF. The CDR3 DNA sequence: TGTGCCAGCAGTTACGACCGGACTAGCGGGAGGATAGATACGCAGTATTTT.

The chain couples TRBV5-1 to TRBJ2-1; 10 bases agree with TRBD2. The CDR3 has 15 residues. Losses at the gene ends were 2 bases for V and 6 bases for J; bases not matched to a gene: 5. CDR1 is SGHRS, CDR2 YFSETQ, per germline. In DNA form, the CDR3 reads TGCGCCAGCAGCTTCCTAGCGGGAGAGGTCAATGAGCAGTTCTTC. Translation gives CASSFLAGEVNEQFF.

The V and J genes are TRBV20-1 and TRBJ1-4, with no clear D. Germline values: CDR1 DFQATT, CDR2 SNEGSKA (reference sequence). V was shortened by 8 bases and J by 10 bases, with 14 bases between the two germline ends. The CDR3 runs to 11 residues. In DNA, the CDR3 is TGCAGTTCCCCTCTTTCCGGAAAACTGTTTTTT. This translates into CSSPLSGKLFF.

V gene TRBV5-5 combines with J gene TRBJ1-2; tentatively, D is TRBD1 (5 bases). Trimming cost V 4 bases and J 2 bases, with 12 bases left between them. The CDR3 has 14 residues. Germline lookup yields CDR1 SGHKS and CDR2 YYEKEE (reference sequence). The CDR3 DNA reads as TGTGCCAGCAGCGAGGGGCCTTACAACTATGGCTACACCTTC. Its translation: CASSEGPYNYGYTF.

In this sample, this clonotype turned up a few times. The CDR3 DNA reads TGTGCCAGCAGCTTAGAATGGACAGGCCCTGAAGCTTTCTTT. Translated, it gives CASSLEWTGPEAFF. This chain joins TRBV7-9 and TRBJ1-1, with 7 bases aligning to TRBD1. Looked up from germline, CDR1 is SEHNR and CDR2 is FQNEAQ (reference sequence). CDR3 length: 14 residues. The trim removed 1 base at V and 6 bases at J, leaving 5 bases unmatched.

This clonotype is a singleton in its sample. This chain joins TRBV12-3 or TRBV12-4 and TRBJ2-4; 9 positions agree with TRBD2. The J call may be incorrect, as the DNA end agrees better with TRBJ2-7. CDR3 length: 15 amino acids. This CDR3 is CASSLQSSGNLEQYF. In DNA, the CDR3 is TGTGCCAGCAGTTTACAATCTAGCGGGAACCTCGAGCAGTACTTC.

The rearrangement links TRBV3-1 to TRBJ2-7, with no clear D. CDR1 and CDR2 from the germline V gene are LGHDT and YNNKEL (reference sequence). The ends were cut back, 1 base at V and 6 bases at J, with 4 bases in the middle. The CDR3 extends over 11 amino acids. CDR3 in DNA: TGTGCCAGCAGCCAAGGGGTCGAGCAGTACTTC. Translated, it gives CASSQGVEQYF.

For this clonotype: Compared with germline, one end of the junction differs, possibly owing to a read error. This sequence joins TRBV3-1 and TRBJ2-7; possibly TRBD1 for D (5 bases). The germline V gene encodes CDR1 LGHDT and CDR2 YNNKEL (reference sequence). This CDR3 spans 12 amino acids. CDR3 DNA: TGTGCCAGCAGCAAAGACAGCTACGAGCAGTACTTC. It yields the protein CASSKDSYEQYF.

The chain uses TRBV28 and TRBJ2-5; TRBD2 agrees at 15 bases. Germline-derived CDR1 and CDR2 are MDHEN and SYDVKM. The CDR3 is 16 amino acids. V lost 8 bases, J lost 11 bases, and 15 bases stayed unmatched. DNA of the CDR3: TGTGCCAGCCGACTAAGGACTAGCGGGAGGGCCATATCTCAGTACTTC. It yields the protein CASRLRTSGRAISQYF.

Note on this clonotype: With a much larger clone just one base away, this may be a read error. This chain links TRBV20-1 with TRBJ2-7, with 7 bases matching TRBD2. In germline, CDR1 is DFQATT, CDR2 SNEGSKA (reference sequence). The length of the CDR3 is 14 residues. The V and J ends lost 5 bases and 7 bases, in that order; junction bases with no gene match: 14. The chain's CDR3 is CSAERGLVISEQYF. CDR3 nucleotide sequence: TGCAGTGCTGAGAGAGGACTAGTCATAAGTGAGCAGTACTTC.